This section outlines one T cell receptor (beta chain) sequence together with its context. In the original analysis: Estimation of nucleated cell counts relied on the amplification of reference gene primers. Produced via immunoSEQ multiplex PCR; TCRdb's table is partial and in-frame only. V, J and clone size are taken as reported in that table, and D and trimming were inferred from the DNA itself. The table shows hundreds of thousands of clones, with roughly 80% occurring only once. This record belongs to a study of blood T cell repertoires in COVID-19. This receptor was identified in a man aged 80 or over with acute or convalescent COVID-19. Sequencing used peripheral blood.

In DNA form, the CDR3 reads TGTGCCAGCAGTTTAGGCGGACAGGGGACAGGCTACACCTTC. This sequence encodes CASSLGGQGTGYTF. The chain couples TRBV27 to TRBJ1-2, with 9 bases aligning to TRBD1. This CDR3 has 14 amino acids. Germline CDR1 reads MNHEY; CDR2 reads SMNVEV (reference sequence). The ends lost 2 bases at V and 8 bases at J; junction bases unmatched: 6.